The rows below give T cell receptor beta chains drawn from one sample of a study of shared clonotypes between healthy human individuals. Using immunoSEQ multiplex PCR, the repertoire was profiled, and TCRdb retains in-frame clones only, with some absent. The sample has some 2,400,000 clones; roughly 95% are singletons. Sequences were obtained from naive CD4+ T cells sorted from blood. These TCRs come from a man between 18 and 29 years old in good health. The CDR3 runs from the conserved cysteine through the conserved F or W. The order of the fields is CDR3 length, J gene, V gene, clone size, D gene, CDR3 protein, CDR3 DNA. A D gene is named only where the DNA matches it firmly. Clone size is shown for a subset of rows, as once, few, many or a class of expanded clone.

13 TRBJ2-3 TRBV5-4 . TRBD2 CALRTSFTDTQYF TGTGCCCTCCGGACTAGCTTCACAGATACGCAGTATTTT
12 TRBJ1-2 TRBV2 . . CASSGGGYGYTF TGTGCCAGCAGTGGAGGGGGCTATGGCTACACCTTC
14 TRBJ1-1 TRBV10-3 . . CAISEQGRETEAFF TGTGCCATCAGTGAGCAGGGACGGGAGACTGAAGCTTTCTTT
15 TRBJ2-3 TRBV6-5 . . CASRGAEGRRGTQYF TGTGCCAGCAGGGGCGCAGAAGGTAGAAGGGGTACGCAGTATTTT
15 TRBJ2-2 TRBV11-2 . TRBD2 CASSFTSGNSGELFF TGTGCCAGCAGCTTTACTAGCGGGAATTCTGGGGAGCTGTTTTTT
12 TRBJ1-1 TRBV6-1 . . CASSEVAGVGFF TGTGCCAGCAGTGAAGTGGCGGGCGTCGGCTTCTTT
14 TRBJ2-7 TRBV5-1 . TRBD2 CASSLTSGSYEQYF TGCGCCAGCAGCCTCACTAGCGGTTCCTACGAGCAGTACTTC
13 TRBJ2-7 TRBV11-2 once TRBD1 CASSTRQGNEQYF TGTGCCAGCAGCACTCGACAGGGCAACGAGCAGTACTTC
14 TRBJ2-3 TRBV5-1 . . CASSPKDPTDTQYF TGCGCCAGCAGCCCCAAGGACCCCACAGATACGCAGTATTTT
14 TRBJ2-7 TRBV5-1 . TRBD2 CASGVDSGSGEQYF TGCGCCAGCGGCGTAGATAGCGGGAGCGGCGAGCAGTACTTC
13 TRBJ1-6 TRBV30 . . CAWSPQDNSPLHF TGTGCCTGGAGCCCTCAGGATAATTCACCCCTCCACTTT
16 TRBJ2-1 TRBV30 once . CAWSPPGSQSGNEQFF TGTGCCTGGAGTCCACCGGGTAGCCAGTCGGGAAATGAGCAGTTCTTC
16 TRBJ1-5 TRBV7-8 . . CASSPGEGQPPRPQHF TGTGCCAGCAGCCCCGGGGAGGGGCAACCTCCGAGGCCCCAGCATTTT
12 TRBJ1-1 TRBV29-1 once . CSVGGRDTEAFF TGCAGCGTTGGGGGTAGAGACACTGAAGCTTTCTTT